These T cell receptor beta chains were read from a single sample in a study of T cell repertoires in cytomegalovirus infection. TCRdb reprocessed the reads via MiXCR and lists one record per CDR3 protein. The sample lists around 490,000 distinct CDR3 sequences, more than 25% occurring once. What was sequenced was PBMCs. Receptors were obtained from a human donor in good health (CMV status not recorded). Some clones in this sample may be carry-over from other donors' samples. CDR3s include the opening cysteine and the closing phenylalanine or tryptophan. A D gene is named only where the DNA matches it firmly. Rows may omit the clone size; those that give it use once, few, many or a size class.

TRBV6-2/TRBV6-3	15	TRBJ2-1	TRBD1	NA	TGTGCCAGCAGTTCTTACAGGGGTGATAGCAATGAGCAGTTCTTC	CASSSYRGDSNEQFF
TRBV15	19	TRBJ2-2	TRBD2	few	TGTGCCACCAGCAGAGACAGCGGGACTAGCGGGAGTCGGACCGGGGAGCTGTTTTTT	CATSRDSGTSGSRTGELFF
TRBV12-5	16	TRBJ2-3	NA	few	TGTGCTAGTGGTTTGGTACCCTACCCCGAGGGCGATACGCAGTATTTT	CASGLVPYPEGDTQYF
TRBV4-1	15	TRBJ2-1	NA	few	TGCGCCAGCAGCCAAGTTCAGGGAGGCTACAATGAGCAGTTCTTC	CASSQVQGGYNEQFF
TRBV12-3/TRBV12-4	11	TRBJ2-1	NA	few	TGTGCCAGCAGCCAAGGGCCGGAGCAGTTCTTC	CASSQGPEQFF
TRBV28	17	TRBJ2-7	TRBD1	few	TGTGCCAGCAGTTTCCCTAGGACAGGGGGAAGGTCCTACGAGCAGTACTTC	CASSFPRTGGRSYEQYF
TRBV28	14	TRBJ2-4	TRBD1	NA	TGTGCCAGCAGTTCATGGACAGGGGCGAGCATGCAGTACTTC	CASSSWTGASMQYF
TRBV11-3	16	TRBJ1-1	NA	NA	TGTGCCAGCAGCCCCGGACCCAGGGCCTTTAACCCTGAAGCTTTCTTT	CASSPGPRAFNPEAFF
TRBV20-1	14	TRBJ2-5	NA	NA	TGCAGTGCCATCCGGGGGAGTACTGTGGAGACCCAGTACTTC	CSAIRGSTVETQYF
TRBV14	16	TRBJ2-7	NA	few	TGTGCCAGCAGCGCCTTATACGGGGACCTCTCCTACGAGCAGTACTTC	CASSALYGDLSYEQYF
TRBV6-1	13	TRBJ2-1	NA	many	TGTGCCACCCACAAGAGGAGTAACAATGAGCAGTTCTTC	CATHKRSNNEQFF
TRBV7-2	17	TRBJ2-2	TRBD2	few	TGTGCCAGCAGCCTCCTAGCGGGAGGGCTCGGCACCGGGGAGCTGTTTTTT	CASSLLAGGLGTGELFF
TRBV7-2	18	TRBJ1-6	NA	many	TGTGCCAGCAGCCTCTCGCAGACAGGCAGCTCCTATAATTCACCCCTCCACTTT	CASSLSQTGSSYNSPLHF
TRBV29-1	13	TRBJ2-5	NA	NA	TGCAGCGTTGTTTATCACTTCCAAGAGACCCAGTACTTC	CSVVYHFQETQYF
TRBV28	15	TRBJ2-7	TRBD2	NA	TGTGCCAGCAGTTTATCGGCTAGCGGGAGGGGCGAGCAGTACTTC	CASSLSASGRGEQYF
TRBV7-3	13	TRBJ2-7	NA	many	TGTGCCAGCAGCCCAGGACCCTCCTACGAGCAGTACTTC	CASSPGPSYEQYF
TRBV7-9	16	TRBJ1-5	NA	few	TGTGCCAGCAGCTTAACTCGGCAGGGGCGCAATCAGCCCCAGCATTTT	CASSLTRQGRNQPQHF
TRBV28	15	TRBJ1-4	NA	few	TGTGCCAGCAGAACCCAAATTAAGATGCGGGAAAAACTGTTTTTT	CASRTQIKMREKLFF
TRBV6-2/TRBV6-3	12	TRBJ2-1	TRBD2	few	TGTGCCAGCAAGTTAGCGGGACCGAAGCAGTTCTTC	CASKLAGPKQFF
TRBV7-2	14	TRBJ1-4	NA	NA	TGTGCCAGCAGCTTAGTAACAGGTGGCGAAAAACTGTTTTTT	CASSLVTGGEKLFF
TRBV10-3	13	TRBJ2-5	NA	NA	TGTGCCATCAGATCCGCGGCCCAAGAGACCCAGTACTTC	CAIRSAAQETQYF
TRBV7-8	17	TRBJ2-5	TRBD2	NA	TGTGCCAGCAGCTTAGCGGGTCTACTAGCGGGAGGGGAGACCCAGTACTTC	CASSLAGLLAGGETQYF
TRBV7-2	16	TRBJ2-7	TRBD1	many	TGTGCCAGCAGCGCCACCCCGGGACAGGGTTTGTACGAGCAGTACTTC	CASSATPGQGLYEQYF
TRBV19	15	TRBJ2-3	NA	few	TGTGCCAGTCGAAACGGGGGCGGGAGAACAGATACGCAGTATTTT	CASRNGGGRTDTQYF
TRBV28	15	TRBJ2-1	TRBD2	few	TGTGCCAGCAGTTTATTTCTCGGGGGAGGGGATGAGCAGTTCTTC	CASSLFLGGGDEQFF
TRBV9	20	TRBJ2-2	TRBD1	NA	TGTGCCAGCAGCGCGGGGACCTTTGCCGGGACAGGGGCGTTCAGCGGGGAGCTGTTTTTT	CASSAGTFAGTGAFSGELFF